This entry lists 20 T cell receptor beta chains sequenced from one sample in a study of blood T cell repertoires in COVID-19. Method: immunoSEQ multiplex PCR; TCRdb's copy keeps in-frame clones and lacks some. The top ten clones hold over 4.5% of a sample with about 150,000 clones, around 88% of them seen once. The specimen was peripheral blood. The receptors originated from a human donor in a cohort sampled during active COVID-19.

This chain connects TRBV7-8 to TRBJ1-2; 8 bases are shared with TRBD1. Germline V gene sequence: CDR1 SGHVS, CDR2 FQNEAQ. After removal of 4 bases from V and 8 bases from J, the junction contained 12 bases not matched to a gene. CDR3 length: 15 amino acids. The CDR3 DNA is TGTGCCAGCAGCTCCCAGGGGACAGGAGGGGAGGGCTACACCTTC. This codes for CASSSQGTGGEGYTF. The variable domain in full, completed from reference TRBV7-8 and TRBJ1-2, reads GAGVSQSPRYKVAKRGQDVALRCDPISGHVSLFWYQQALGQGPEFLTYFQNEAQLDKSGLPSDRFFAERPEGSVSTLKIQRTQQEDSAVYLCASSSQGTGGEGYTFGSGTRLTVV.

V usage is TRBV27 and J usage is TRBJ1-5; D is perhaps TRBD1 (5 bases). Trimming took 3 bases from V and 7 from J, leaving 13 bases between them. The CDR3 contains 14 residues. Germline assignment: CDR1 MNHEY and CDR2 SMNVEV (reference sequence). The CDR3 nucleotides read TGTGCCAGCAGTTTTGGGCAGGGCAGCCAGCCCCAGCATTTT. Protein sequence: CASSFGQGSQPQHF.

V is TRBV23-1 and J is TRBJ1-2; D remains ambiguous. TRBV23-1 is an ORF; its function is uncertain. Trimming pared 1 base from V and 1 base from J, leaving 10 bases between. CDR3 size: 15 residues. The CDR3 region is CASSQLRADNYGYTF. The CDR3 DNA is TGCGCCAGCAGTCAATTGCGGGCAGATAACTATGGCTACACCTTC.

This chain connects TRBV27 to TRBJ2-7; 14 bases line up with TRBD2. Trimming removed 3 bases from V and 6 bases from J; junction bases left unmatched: 10. CDR1 and CDR2 from the germline V gene are MNHEY and SMNVEV (reference sequence). The CDR3 loop spans 17 amino acids. CDR3 amino acids: CASSFLGGTSGRTEQYF. The CDR3 DNA reads as TGTGCCAGCAGTTTCCTCGGGGGGACTAGCGGGAGAACCGAGCAGTACTTC.

This clone has just one count. V gene TRBV9 combines with J gene TRBJ2-7, with 12 positions matching TRBD1. Trimming removed 4 bases from V and 5 bases from J; junction bases left unmatched: 10. Germline values: CDR1 SGDLS, CDR2 YYNGEE. The CDR3 length is 16 residues. In DNA, the CDR3 is TGTGCCAGCAGCCCTACTACTGGGACAGGGGGCAACGAGCAGTACTTC. Its protein product is CASSPTTGTGGNEQYF.

This chain uses TRBV5-4 with TRBJ1-1; D remains ambiguous. Trimming removed 4 bases at V and 0 bases at J, with 13 bases between. Germline CDR1 reads SGHNT; CDR2 reads YYREEE (reference sequence). The CDR3 has 15 amino acids. The CDR3 sequence: CASSPPKRVNTEAFF. In DNA, the CDR3 is TGTGCCAGCAGCCCACCTAAGAGGGTGAACACTGAAGCTTTCTTT.

The V gene is TRBV6-5, the J gene TRBJ2-5, with D perhaps matching TRBD2 (7 bases). The CDR3 is made up of 15 amino acids. CDR1 MNHEY and CDR2 SVGAGI come from the germline V gene. Trimming shortened V by 0 bases and J by 2 bases, and 10 bases separated the two germline ends. This chain's CDR3 is CASSYSGGLQETQYF. CDR3 bases: TGTGCCAGCAGTTACTCCGGGGGGCTGCAAGAGACCCAGTACTTC.

The count of this clone is one. V gene TRBV7-6 combines with J gene TRBJ2-5, with 16 bases identical to TRBD2. Per germline, CDR1 SGHVS and CDR2 FNYEAQ. V trimming: 5 bases; J trimming: 5 bases; junction bases outside the gene matches: 8. This CDR3 region has 17 residues. The CDR3 loop is CASSRLGTSGRDETQYF. The DNA of the CDR3 is TGTGCCAGCAGCCGACTCGGGACTAGCGGGAGGGACGAGACCCAGTACTTC.

J is TRBJ2-1 and V is TRBV7-2; 12 bases line up with TRBD2. Germline V gives CDR1 SGHTA, CDR2 FQGNSA. Trimming cost V 4 bases and J 4 bases; bases outside gene matches: 2. This CDR3 contains 15 residues. CDR3 DNA: TGTGCCAGCAGCTCCGGACTAGCGGGATACAATGAGCAGTTCTTC. It encodes CASSSGLAGYNEQFF.

The V call is TRBV9, the J call TRBJ2-4; 8 positions match TRBD1. The CDR3 runs to 13 residues. Looked up from germline, CDR1 is SGDLS and CDR2 is YYNGEE. The V segment lost 3 bases and the J segment 9 bases; nucleotides outside the gene matches: 5. CDR3 sequence reads: CASSAGGQAIQYF. CDR3 in DNA: TGTGCCAGCAGCGCAGGGGGACAGGCCATTCAGTACTTC.

This chain connects TRBV30 to TRBJ1-5, with a weak D call TRBD1 (6 bases). The germline V gene encodes CDR1 GTSNPN and CDR2 SVGIG (reference sequence). V was pared by 4 bases and J by 3 bases, with 10 bases between. The CDR3 runs 13 residues. CDR3 sequence: CAWNRDNNQPQHF. The DNA for the CDR3 is TGTGCCTGGAACCGGGACAACAATCAGCCCCAGCATTTT.

This chain connects TRBV9 to TRBJ1-1; 7 positions match TRBD1. J lost 10 bases, V lost 8 bases, and 20 bases had no gene match. The length of the CDR3 is 15 residues. CDR1 and CDR2 (germline): SGDLS, YYNGEE. CDR3 amino acids: CASNTGESAKSGAFF. For the CDR3, the DNA is TGTGCCAGTAATACAGGGGAATCTGCCAAAAGCGGAGCTTTCTTT. Full variable domain (missing parts from reference TRBV9 and TRBJ1-1): DSGVTQTPKHLITATGQRVTLRCSPRSGDLSVYWYQQSLDQGLQFLIQYYNGEERAKGNILERFSAQQFPDLHSELNLSSLELGDSALYFCASNTGESAKSGAFFGQGTRLTVV.

The chain recombines TRBV7-8 with TRBJ2-7; 8 bases are shared with TRBD2. CDR1 and CDR2 (germline): SGHVS, FQNEAQ. Germline trimming cut 10 bases from V and 4 bases from J; bases unmatched to any gene: 18. The CDR3 is 16 residues long. DNA for the CDR3: TGTGCCACCGAGTCAACGGGACTAGGAAGCCGATACGAGCAGTACTTC. Its translation: CATESTGLGSRYEQYF.

The chain combines TRBV5-4 with TRBJ1-1; no reliable D call. This CDR3 region has 13 residues. From germline, CDR1 is SGHNT and CDR2 YYREEE (reference sequence). The ends were cut back, 0 bases at V and 2 bases at J, with 5 bases in the middle. CDR3 DNA sequence: TGTGCCAGCAGCTTGGACAGCAACACTGAAGCTTTCTTT. Its translation: CASSLDSNTEAFF.

The V and J genes are TRBV7-3 and TRBJ1-2; TRBD1 matches 10 bases. The germline V gene has CDR1 SGHTA and CDR2 FQGTGA. J lost 8 bases, V lost 2 bases, and 5 bases had no gene match. The CDR3 length is 14 residues. This CDR3 reads CASSLRGQGGGYTF. CDR3 DNA sequence: TGTGCCAGCAGCTTACGAGGACAGGGGGGCGGCTACACCTTC.

The V and J genes are TRBV7-9 and TRBJ2-7, with 8 bases that match TRBD1. V gave up 2 bases and J gave up 6 bases; unmatched junction bases: 9. Germline CDR1 is SEHNR and CDR2 is FQNEAQ (reference sequence). The CDR3 runs to 15 residues. CDR3 DNA sequence: TGTGCCAGCAGCTTAAGTAAGCAGGGGGCCGGCGAGCAGTACTTC. Translation gives CASSLSKQGAGEQYF.

J is TRBJ2-7 and V is TRBV14; TRBD2 matches at 8 bases. Germline CDR1 is SGHDN and CDR2 is FVKESK. V gave up 4 bases and J gave up 7 bases; unmatched junction bases: 9. This CDR3 spans 14 amino acids. CDR3 residues: CASSPRGGLGEQYF. The CDR3, as DNA: TGTGCCAGCAGCCCCCGGGGGGGCTTGGGGGAGCAGTACTTC. Full variable domain (rest looked up from reference TRBV14 and TRBJ2-7): EAGVTQFPSHSVIEKGQTVTLRCDPISGHDNLYWYRRVMGKEIKFLLHFVKESKQDESGMPNNRFLAERTGGTYSTLKVQPAELEDSGVYFCASSPRGGLGEQYFGPGTRLTVT.

The chain is built from TRBV6-4 and TRBJ2-7; TRBD1 matches 8 bases. With V trimmed by 4 bases and J by 5 bases, 16 bases remained unmatched. In germline, CDR1 is MRHNA, CDR2 SNTAGT. The CDR3 spans 17 residues. The CDR3 protein is CASSAPNLLTGDHEQYF. The CDR3 coding sequence is TGTGCCAGCAGTGCCCCGAATCTCCTGACAGGGGATCACGAGCAGTACTTC.

The chain uses TRBV7-2 and TRBJ1-6; 7 bases line up with TRBD1. The V and J ends lost 5 bases and 9 bases, in that order; junction bases with no gene match: 10. The CDR3 totals 15 residues. CDR1 SGHTA and CDR2 FQGNSA come from the germline V gene. Written as DNA, the CDR3 is TGTGCCAGCAGCCCAAGACAGGGTTTAGGTTCACCCCTCCACTTT. Encoded protein: CASSPRQGLGSPLHF.

The chain links TRBV15 to TRBJ1-5, with D unclear. The CDR3 has 13 amino acids. Germline V lookup: CDR1 LNHNV, CDR2 YYDKDF (reference sequence). Trimming took off 5 bases at V and 0 bases at J, with 5 bases between the two ends. The CDR3 coding sequence is TGTGCCACCAGCTCTGTTAGCAATCAGCCCCAGCATTTT. This codes for CATSSVSNQPQHF.